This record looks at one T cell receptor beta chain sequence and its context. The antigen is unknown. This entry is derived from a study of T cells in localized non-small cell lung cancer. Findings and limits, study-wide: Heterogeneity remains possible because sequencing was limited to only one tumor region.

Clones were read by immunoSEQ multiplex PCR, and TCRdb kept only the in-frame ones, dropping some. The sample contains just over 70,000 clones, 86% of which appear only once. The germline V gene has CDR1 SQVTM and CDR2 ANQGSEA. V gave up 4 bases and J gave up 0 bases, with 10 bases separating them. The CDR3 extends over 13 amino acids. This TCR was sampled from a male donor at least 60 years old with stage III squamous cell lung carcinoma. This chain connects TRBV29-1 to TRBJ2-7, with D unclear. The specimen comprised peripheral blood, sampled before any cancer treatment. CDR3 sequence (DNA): TGCAGCGTTGTCGGCGGCGCCTCCTACGAGCAGTACGTC. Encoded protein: CSVVGGASYEQYV.